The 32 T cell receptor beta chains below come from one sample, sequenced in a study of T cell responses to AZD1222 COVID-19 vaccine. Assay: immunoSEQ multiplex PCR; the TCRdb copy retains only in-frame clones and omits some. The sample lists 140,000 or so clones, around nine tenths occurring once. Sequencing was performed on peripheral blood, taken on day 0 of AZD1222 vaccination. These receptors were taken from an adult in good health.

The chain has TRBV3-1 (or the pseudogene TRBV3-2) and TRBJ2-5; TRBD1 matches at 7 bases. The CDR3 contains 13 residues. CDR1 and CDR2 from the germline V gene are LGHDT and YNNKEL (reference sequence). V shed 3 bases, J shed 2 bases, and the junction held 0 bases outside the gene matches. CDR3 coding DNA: TGTGCCAGCAGCCAGGGACAGCAAGAGACCCAGTACTTC. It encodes CASSQGQQETQYF.

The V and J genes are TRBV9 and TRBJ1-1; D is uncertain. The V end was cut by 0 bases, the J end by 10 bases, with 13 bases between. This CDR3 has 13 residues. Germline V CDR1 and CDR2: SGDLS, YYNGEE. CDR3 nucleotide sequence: TGTGCCAGCAGCGTAGTTGTAGAGGCAGGAGCTTTCTTT. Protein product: CASSVVVEAGAFF.

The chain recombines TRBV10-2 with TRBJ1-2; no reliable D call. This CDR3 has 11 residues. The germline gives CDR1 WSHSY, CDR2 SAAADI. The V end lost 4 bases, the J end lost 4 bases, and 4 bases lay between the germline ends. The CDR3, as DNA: TGCGCCAGCAGTGGGCCCTATGGCTACACCTTC. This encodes CASSGPYGYTF.

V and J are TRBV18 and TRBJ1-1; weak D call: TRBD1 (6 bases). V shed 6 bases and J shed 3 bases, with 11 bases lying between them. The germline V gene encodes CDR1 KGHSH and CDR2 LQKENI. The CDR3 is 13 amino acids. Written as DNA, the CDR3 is TGTGCCAGCTCTGGGGGGCTTGACACTGAAGCTTTCTTT. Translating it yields CASSGGLDTEAFF.

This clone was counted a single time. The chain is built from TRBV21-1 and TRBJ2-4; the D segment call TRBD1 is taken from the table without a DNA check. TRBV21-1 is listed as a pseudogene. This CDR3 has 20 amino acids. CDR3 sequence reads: CASSKSGLTGTAATKNIQYF. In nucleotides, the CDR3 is TGTGCCAGCAGCAAAAGCGGACTAACCGGGACAGCGGCAACCAAAAACATTCAGTACTTC.

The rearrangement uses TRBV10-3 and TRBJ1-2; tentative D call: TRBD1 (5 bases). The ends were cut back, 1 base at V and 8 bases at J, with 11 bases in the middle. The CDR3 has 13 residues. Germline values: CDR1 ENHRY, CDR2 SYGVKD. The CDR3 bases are TGTGCCATCAGTGAGTTGGGCGACAGCGGCTACACCTTC. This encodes CAISELGDSGYTF.

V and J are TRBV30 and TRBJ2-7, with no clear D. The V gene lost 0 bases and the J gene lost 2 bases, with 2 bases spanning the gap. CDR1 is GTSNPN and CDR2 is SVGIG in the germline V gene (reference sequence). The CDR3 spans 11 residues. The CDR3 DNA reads TGTGCCTGGAGTGTAGCCTACGAGCAGTACTTC. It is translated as CAWSVAYEQYF.

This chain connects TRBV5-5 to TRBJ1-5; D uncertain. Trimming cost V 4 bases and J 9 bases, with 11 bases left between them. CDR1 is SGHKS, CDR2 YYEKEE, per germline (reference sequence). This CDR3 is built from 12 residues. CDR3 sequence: CASSLNRGPQHF. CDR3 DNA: TGTGCCAGCAGCCTTAACCGCGGGCCCCAGCATTTT.

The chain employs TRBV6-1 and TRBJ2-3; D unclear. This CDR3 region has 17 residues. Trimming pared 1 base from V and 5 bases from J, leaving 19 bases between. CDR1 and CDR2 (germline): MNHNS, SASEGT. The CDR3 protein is CASSEGSRFLDGDTQYF. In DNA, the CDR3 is TGTGCCAGCAGTGAAGGATCTCGATTCCTGGACGGAGATACGCAGTATTTT.

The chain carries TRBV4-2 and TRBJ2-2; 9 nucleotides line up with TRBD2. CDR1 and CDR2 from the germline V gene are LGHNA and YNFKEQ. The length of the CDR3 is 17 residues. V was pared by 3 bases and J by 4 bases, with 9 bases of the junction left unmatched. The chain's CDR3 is CASSQSSGSRSTGELFF. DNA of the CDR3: TGTGCCAGCAGCCAGAGTAGCGGGAGCCGCAGCACCGGGGAGCTGTTTTTT.

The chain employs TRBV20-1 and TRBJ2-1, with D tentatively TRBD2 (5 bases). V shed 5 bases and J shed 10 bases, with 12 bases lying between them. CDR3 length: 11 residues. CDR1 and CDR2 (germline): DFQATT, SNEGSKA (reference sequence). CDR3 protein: CSARAGPEQFF. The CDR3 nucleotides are TGCAGTGCTCGCGCGGGCCCGGAGCAGTTCTTC.

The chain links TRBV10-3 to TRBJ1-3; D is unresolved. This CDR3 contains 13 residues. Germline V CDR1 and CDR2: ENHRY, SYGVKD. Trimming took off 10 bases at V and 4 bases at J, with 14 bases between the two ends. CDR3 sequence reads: CATSGTIGNTIYF. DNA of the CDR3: TGTGCCACCTCGGGTACAATCGGAAACACCATATATTTT.

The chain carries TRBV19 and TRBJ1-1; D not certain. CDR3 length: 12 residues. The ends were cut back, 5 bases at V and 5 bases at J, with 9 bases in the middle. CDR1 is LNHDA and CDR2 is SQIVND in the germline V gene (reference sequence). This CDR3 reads CASSRGWTEAFF. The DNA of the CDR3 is TGTGCCAGTAGTCGGGGTTGGACTGAAGCTTTCTTT. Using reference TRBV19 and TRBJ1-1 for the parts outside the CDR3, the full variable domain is DGGITQSPKYLFRKEGQNVTLSCEQNLNHDAMYWYRQDPGQGLRLIYYSQIVNDFQKGDIAEGYSVSREKKESFPLTVTSAQKNPTAFYLCASSRGWTEAFFGQGTRLTVV.

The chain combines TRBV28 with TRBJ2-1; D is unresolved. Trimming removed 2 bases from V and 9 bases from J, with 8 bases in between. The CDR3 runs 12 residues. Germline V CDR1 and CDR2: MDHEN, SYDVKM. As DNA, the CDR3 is TGTGCCAGCAGTTTAAGACGAAGTGAGCAGTTCTTC. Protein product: CASSLRRSEQFF.

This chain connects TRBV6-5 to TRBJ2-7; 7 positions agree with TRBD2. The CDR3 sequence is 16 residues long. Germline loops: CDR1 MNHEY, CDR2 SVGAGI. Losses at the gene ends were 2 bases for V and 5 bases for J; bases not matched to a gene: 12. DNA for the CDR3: TGTGCCAGCAGTTACGGAGCGGGAACCTCTCCTAACGAGCAGTACTTC. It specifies CASSYGAGTSPNEQYF.

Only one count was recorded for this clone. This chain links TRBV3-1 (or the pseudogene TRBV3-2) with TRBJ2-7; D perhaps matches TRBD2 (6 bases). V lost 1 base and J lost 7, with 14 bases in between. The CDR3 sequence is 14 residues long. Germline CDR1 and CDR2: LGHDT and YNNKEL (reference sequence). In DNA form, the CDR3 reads TGTGCCAGCAGCCAAGTCGCGGGGCATGTGGAGCAGTACTTC. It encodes CASSQVAGHVEQYF.

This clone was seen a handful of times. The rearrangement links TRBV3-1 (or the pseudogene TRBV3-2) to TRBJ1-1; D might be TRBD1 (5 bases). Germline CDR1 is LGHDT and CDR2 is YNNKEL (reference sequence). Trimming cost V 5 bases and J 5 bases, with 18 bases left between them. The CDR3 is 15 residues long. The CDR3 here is CASSNRQIKGTEAFF. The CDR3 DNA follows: TGTGCCAGCAGCAACCGACAGATAAAGGGGACTGAAGCTTTCTTT.

Here the CDR3 DNA reads TGTGCCAGCAGTTCCCGACAGGGGATAGTCGGGGAGCTGTTTTTT. The encoded protein is CASSSRQGIVGELFF. V and J are TRBV25-1 and TRBJ2-2, with 8 bases fitting TRBD1. V lost 5 bases, J lost 7 bases, and 9 bases stayed unmatched. The CDR3 contains 15 residues. CDR1 is MGHDK and CDR2 is SYGVNS in the germline V gene.

CDR3 protein: CASSFGRGILSGNTIYF. CDR3 DNA: TGTGCCAGCAGCTTTGGCCGTGGAATTCTGTCTGGAAACACCATATATTTT. The chain combines TRBV5-4 with TRBJ1-3; D is ambiguous. This CDR3 has 17 amino acids. The V and J ends lost 2 bases and 1 base respectively, with 16 bases between them. The V gene's germline CDR1 is SGHNT and CDR2 YYREEE (reference sequence).

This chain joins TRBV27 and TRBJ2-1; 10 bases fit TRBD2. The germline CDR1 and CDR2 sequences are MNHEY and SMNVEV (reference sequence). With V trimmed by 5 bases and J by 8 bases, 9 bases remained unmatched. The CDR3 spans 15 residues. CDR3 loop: CASSPDLAGGDEQFF. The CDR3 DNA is TGTGCCAGCAGTCCGGACTTAGCGGGGGGCGATGAGCAGTTCTTC.

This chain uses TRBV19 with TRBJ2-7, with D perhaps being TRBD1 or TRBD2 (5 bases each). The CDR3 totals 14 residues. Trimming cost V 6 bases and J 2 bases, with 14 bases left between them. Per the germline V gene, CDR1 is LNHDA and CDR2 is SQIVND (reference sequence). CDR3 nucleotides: TGTGCCAGTAGCCCGGGGCAGGGCACCTACGAGCAGTACTTC. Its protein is CASSPGQGTYEQYF.

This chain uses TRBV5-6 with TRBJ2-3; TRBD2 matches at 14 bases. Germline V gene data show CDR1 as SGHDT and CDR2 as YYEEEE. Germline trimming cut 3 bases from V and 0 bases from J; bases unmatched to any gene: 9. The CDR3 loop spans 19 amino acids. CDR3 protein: CASSSGTSGRGESTDTQYF. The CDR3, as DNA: TGTGCCAGCAGCTCCGGGACTAGCGGGAGAGGGGAAAGCACAGATACGCAGTATTTT.

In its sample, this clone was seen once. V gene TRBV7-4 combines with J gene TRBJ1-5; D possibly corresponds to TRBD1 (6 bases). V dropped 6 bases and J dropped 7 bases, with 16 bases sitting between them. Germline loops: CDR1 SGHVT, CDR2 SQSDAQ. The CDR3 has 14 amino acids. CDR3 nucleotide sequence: TGTGCCAGCAGTCTACAGGGAGGGGAACAGCCCCAGCATTTT. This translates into CASSLQGGEQPQHF.

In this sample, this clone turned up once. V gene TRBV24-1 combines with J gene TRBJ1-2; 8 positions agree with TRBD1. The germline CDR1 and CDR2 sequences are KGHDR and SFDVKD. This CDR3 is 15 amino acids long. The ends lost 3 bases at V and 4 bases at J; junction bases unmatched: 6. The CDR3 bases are TGTGCCACCAGTGATGGGAACAGGGGGATCTATGGCTACACCTTC. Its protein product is CATSDGNRGIYGYTF.

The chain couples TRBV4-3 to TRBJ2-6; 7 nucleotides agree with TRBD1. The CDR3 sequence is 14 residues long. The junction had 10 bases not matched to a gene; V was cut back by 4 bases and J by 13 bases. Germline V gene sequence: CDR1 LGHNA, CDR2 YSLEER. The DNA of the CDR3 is TGCGCCAGCAGCCCCTCAGGGGGTCTCGAGGTCCTGACTTTC. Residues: CASSPSGGLEVLTF.

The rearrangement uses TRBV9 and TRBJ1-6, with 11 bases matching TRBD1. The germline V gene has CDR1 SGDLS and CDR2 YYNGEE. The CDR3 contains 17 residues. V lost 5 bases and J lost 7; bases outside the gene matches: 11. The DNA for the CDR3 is TGTGCCAGCAGTCCCTCGGGGACAGGGGGTTTGAATTCACCCCTCCACTTT. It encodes CASSPSGTGGLNSPLHF.

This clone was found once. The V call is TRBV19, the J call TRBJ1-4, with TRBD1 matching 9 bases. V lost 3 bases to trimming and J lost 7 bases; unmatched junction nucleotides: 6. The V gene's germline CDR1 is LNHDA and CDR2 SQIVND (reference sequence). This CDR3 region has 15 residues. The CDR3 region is CASSIQQGAVEKLFF. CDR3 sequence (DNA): TGTGCCAGTAGTATCCAACAGGGGGCTGTTGAAAAACTGTTTTTT.

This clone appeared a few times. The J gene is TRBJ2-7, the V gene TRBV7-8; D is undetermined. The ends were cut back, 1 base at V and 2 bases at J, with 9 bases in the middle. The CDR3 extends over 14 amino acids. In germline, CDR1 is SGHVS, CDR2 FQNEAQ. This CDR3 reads CASSLEAGPYEQYF. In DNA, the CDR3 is TGTGCCAGCAGCTTAGAGGCAGGTCCCTACGAGCAGTACTTC.

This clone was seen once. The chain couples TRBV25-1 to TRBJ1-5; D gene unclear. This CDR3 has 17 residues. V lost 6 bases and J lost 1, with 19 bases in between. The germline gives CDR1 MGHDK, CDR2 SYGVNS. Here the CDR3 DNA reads TGTGCCAGCAGCCCCTCCTCTCAGCAGGAGAGCAATCAGCCCCAGCATTTT. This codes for CASSPSSQQESNQPQHF.

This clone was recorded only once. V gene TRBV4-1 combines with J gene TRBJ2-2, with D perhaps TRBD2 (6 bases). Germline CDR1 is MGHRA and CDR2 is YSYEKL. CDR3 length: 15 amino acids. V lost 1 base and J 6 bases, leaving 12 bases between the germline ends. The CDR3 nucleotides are TGCGCCAGCAGCCAAGCCGTCGGAGGGGCCGGGGAGCTGTTTTTT. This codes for CASSQAVGGAGELFF.

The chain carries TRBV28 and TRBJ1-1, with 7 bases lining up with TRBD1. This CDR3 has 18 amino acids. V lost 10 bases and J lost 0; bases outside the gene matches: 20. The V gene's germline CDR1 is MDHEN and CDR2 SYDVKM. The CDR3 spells CATQLVGAGGAMNTEAFF. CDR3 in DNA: TGTGCCACCCAGCTTGTGGGTGCAGGGGGGGCCATGAACACTGAAGCTTTCTTT.

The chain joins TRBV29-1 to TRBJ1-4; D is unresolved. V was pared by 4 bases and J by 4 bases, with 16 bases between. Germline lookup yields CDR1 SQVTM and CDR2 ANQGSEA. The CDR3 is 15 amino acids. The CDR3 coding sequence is TGCAGCGTTGTTGGCCATCAAAGGAATAATGAAAAACTGTTTTTT. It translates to CSVVGHQRNNEKLFF.